This passage covers 23 T cell receptor beta chains from one sample sequenced in a study of post-analysis software for immune sequencing data. Prepared libraries of TCR beta cDNA carried unique molecular identifiers. A single record per CDR3 protein comes from TCRdb applying MiXCR to the PCR reads. The sample holds 150,000 to 200,000 distinct CDR3 sequences, 36% seen once. The sample was blood, taken after autologous hematopoietic stem cell transplantation. The receptor set was obtained from a girl aged 5-17 years with multiple sclerosis.

The chain combines TRBV28 with TRBJ2-3, with 7 nucleotides matching TRBD1. Germline V gene sequence: CDR1 MDHEN, CDR2 SYDVKM. J was trimmed by 2 bases and V by 6 bases; bases with no gene match: 8. This CDR3 contains 15 residues. In DNA, the CDR3 is TGTGCCAGCAGGATGATGACAGGGAACACAGATACGCAGTATTTT. It specifies CASRMMTGNTDTQYF.

As for this clonotype: One end of the junction fails to match germline, which may point to a read error. The chain uses TRBV3-1 and TRBJ2-7; TRBD2 aligns across 8 bases. CDR1 LGHDT and CDR2 YNNKEL come from the germline V gene (reference sequence). The CDR3 covers 13 residues. The CDR3 reads CASSLAGRNERYF. For the CDR3, the DNA is TGTGCCAGCAGCCTAGCGGGACGGAACGAGCGGTACTTC.

This sequence joins TRBV29-1 and TRBJ1-4; the match to TRBD1 covers 7 bases. Unmatched junction bases numbered 7, after V lost 2 bases and J lost 10 bases. Germline V lookup: CDR1 SQVTM, CDR2 ANQGSEA. This CDR3 comprises 13 residues. The CDR3 nucleotides read TGCAGCGTTGAATACCAGGGGGACGGAAAACTGTTTTTT. Translation gives CSVEYQGDGKLFF.

The J gene is TRBJ2-3, the V gene TRBV11-2; TRBD2 matches 10 bases. Germline-derived CDR1 and CDR2 are SGHAT and FQNNGV. The CDR3 is 17 amino acids. The junction had 9 bases not matched to a gene; V was cut back by 5 bases and J by 1 base. The CDR3 DNA sequence: TGTGCCAGCAGCCGCTTCACGGGGACTAGCGGCACAGATACGCAGTATTTT. Translating it yields CASSRFTGTSGTDTQYF.

V is TRBV28 and J is TRBJ2-5; 7 nucleotides agree with TRBD1. Matching the DNA end better, TRBJ2-7 makes the J call doubtful. Looked up from germline, CDR1 is MDHEN and CDR2 is SYDVKM. The CDR3 is made up of 17 amino acids. This CDR3 is CASSLYIARQGKNEQYF. CDR3 DNA: TGTGCCAGCAGTTTATATATAGCGAGACAGGGTAAAAACGAGCAGTACTTC.

This clonotype was seen more than once but under ten times. The CDR3 here is CASSRAGLAGVEQFF. As DNA, the CDR3 is TGTGCCAGCTCGCGGGCAGGACTAGCGGGAGTAGAGCAGTTCTTC. The J gene is TRBJ2-1, the V gene TRBV27, with TRBD2 identical over 13 bases. CDR3 length equals 15 residues. Germline V lookup: CDR1 MNHEY, CDR2 SMNVEV (reference sequence). V dropped 8 bases and J dropped 10; count of bases not matched to a gene: 11.

This chain links TRBV20-1 with TRBJ2-7; 8 bases agree with TRBD2. Germline CDR1 and CDR2: DFQATT and SNEGSKA (reference sequence). The CDR3 sequence is 14 residues long. The V gene end was trimmed by 3 bases and the J gene end by 6 bases; junction bases not matched to a gene: 10. The CDR3 loop is CSARGLAGFAEQYF. CDR3 bases: TGCAGTGCTAGGGGGTTAGCGGGGTTCGCCGAGCAGTACTTC.

This clonotype turned up a few times. This chain uses TRBV29-1 with TRBJ2-6, with D uncertain. Trimming shortened V by 5 bases and J by 1 base, and 3 bases separated the two germline ends. Germline V lookup: CDR1 SQVTM, CDR2 ANQGSEA. The CDR3 extends over 12 amino acids. For the CDR3, the DNA is TGCAGCGTTTGGTCTGGGGCCAACGTCCTGACTTTC. It yields the protein CSVWSGANVLTF.

About this clonotype itself: A much larger clone sits a single nucleotide away, making a read error possible. The chain employs TRBV20-1 and TRBJ2-7; D may be TRBD1 (6 bases). Looked up from germline, CDR1 is DFQATT and CDR2 is SNEGSKA (reference sequence). This CDR3 has 15 residues. The V end was cut by 1 base, the J end by 6 bases, with 19 bases between. In nucleotides, the CDR3 is TGCAGTGCTAGAGGGGGTATGGGGGCGCGGAGCGAGCAGTACTTC. This sequence encodes CSARGGMGARSEQYF.

The chain's CDR3 is CASSQQGTNEKLFF. DNA for the CDR3: TGTGCCAGCAGCCAACAGGGGACTAATGAAAAACTGTTTTTT. The V and J genes are TRBV4-2 and TRBJ1-4, with a possible D match to TRBD1 (6 bases). V lost 2 bases and J lost 2, with 6 bases in between. The germline gives CDR1 LGHNA, CDR2 YNFKEQ. The CDR3 runs to 14 residues.

This clonotype occurred a few times. The rearrangement joins TRBV25-1 to TRBJ1-2, with D tentatively TRBD1 (6 bases). CDR3 size: 14 residues. CDR1 is MGHDK, CDR2 SYGVNS, per germline. V lost 8 bases and J 5 bases, leaving 18 bases between the germline ends. The CDR3 nucleotides read TGTGCCAGCGTGGGGGCGGGGGGCCAGTATGGCTACACCTTC. This sequence encodes CASVGAGGQYGYTF.

V and J are TRBV10-3 and TRBJ1-2, with TRBD1 as a possible D gene (6 bases). The V end lost 7 bases, the J end lost 6 bases, and 15 bases lay between the germline ends. CDR1 is ENHRY, CDR2 SYGVKD, per germline. The CDR3 consists of 13 residues. The DNA of the CDR3 is TGTGCCATCAATGGGGCCGGGGGCAATGGCTACACCTTC. It is translated as CAINGAGGNGYTF.

This clonotype turned up a few times. The chain employs TRBV5-1 and TRBJ2-7; a weak D match, TRBD2 (5 bases). Looked up from germline, CDR1 is SGHRS and CDR2 is YFSETQ. The CDR3 is 17 residues long. The ends were cut back, 4 bases at V and 3 bases at J, with 23 bases in the middle. In nucleotides, the CDR3 is TGCGCCAGCAGCCTGGGCCCTGGGAGCTCCCTGGGCTACGAGCAGTACTTC. Its translation: CASSLGPGSSLGYEQYF.

This clonotype was counted a few times. The chain is built from TRBV27 and TRBJ1-1; D is perhaps TRBD1 (5 bases). V was pared by 3 bases and J by 1 base, with 9 bases between. The CDR3 covers 14 residues. From germline, CDR1 is MNHEY and CDR2 SMNVEV (reference sequence). The CDR3 here is CASSFRGANTEAFF. CDR3 bases: TGTGCCAGCAGTTTCCGGGGCGCGAACACTGAAGCTTTCTTT.

This sequence joins TRBV29-1 and TRBJ2-1; the match to TRBD1 covers 8 bases. The V segment lost 7 bases and the J segment 8 bases; nucleotides outside the gene matches: 10. Germline V gives CDR1 SQVTM, CDR2 ANQGSEA. The CDR3 sequence is 13 residues long. This chain's CDR3 is CSGHQGAVDEQFF. The CDR3 DNA follows: TGCAGCGGTCACCAGGGGGCAGTCGATGAGCAGTTCTTC.

This clonotype was seen a handful of times. V gene TRBV10-2 combines with J gene TRBJ2-5; D call uncertain. CDR3 length equals 13 residues. Germline V lookup: CDR1 WSHSY, CDR2 SAAADI. V shed 3 bases and J shed 3 bases, with 8 bases lying between them. CDR3 nucleotide sequence: TGCGCCAGCAGTGATGGGTGGAAAGAGACCCAGTACTTC. It yields the protein CASSDGWKETQYF.

V gene TRBV30 combines with J gene TRBJ2-3, with TRBD1 as a possible D gene (5 bases). Trimming pared 1 base from V and 4 bases from J, leaving 15 bases between. Looked up from germline, CDR1 is GTSNPN and CDR2 is SVGIG (reference sequence). The CDR3 is 15 residues long. The DNA for the CDR3 is TGTGCCTGGAGTGACCGGGCAGGGCCTGCAGATACGCAGTATTTT. Amino acids: CAWSDRAGPADTQYF.

There are many counts of this clonotype. A much more abundant neighbour one base away suggests this may be a read error. V and J are TRBV15 and TRBJ2-2; TRBD1 might be the D (6 bases). This CDR3 is 14 amino acids long. The germline gives CDR1 LNHNV, CDR2 YYDKDF (reference sequence). CDR3 nucleotide sequence: TGTGCCACCAGCAGAGACAGGGGCACCGGGGAGCGGTTTTTT. Translation gives CATSRDRGTGERFF.

Remarks on this clonotype: Given a much more abundant clone one base away, this may be a read error. V gene TRBV28 combines with J gene TRBJ2-1; TRBD1 matches 9 bases. The germline V gene encodes CDR1 MDHEN and CDR2 SYDVKM. There are 12 residues in the CDR3. CDR3 DNA: TGTGCCATCTGGGACAGGGACAATGAGCGGTTCTTC. Protein sequence: CAIWDRDNERFF. Filled out from reference TRBV28 and TRBJ2-1, the complete variable domain reads DVKVTQSSRYLVKRTGEKVFLECVQDMDHENMFWYRQDPGLGLRLIYFSYDVKMKEKGDIPEGYSVSREKKERFSLILESASTNQTSMYLCAIWDRDNERFFGPGTRLTVL.

This sequence joins TRBV6-5 and TRBJ2-3; 13 bases map to TRBD2. The length of the CDR3 is 18 residues. Germline loops: CDR1 MNHEY, CDR2 SVGAGI. V was pared by 4 bases and J by 4 bases, with 11 bases of the junction left unmatched. The CDR3 DNA is TGTGCCAGCAGTTCCTTGAGACTAGCGGGAGGATCCCCAGATACGCAGTATTTT. Its translation: CASSSLRLAGGSPDTQYF.

This chain uses TRBV27 with TRBJ2-1; D not certain. The CDR3 runs 15 residues. Trimming pared 2 bases from V and 6 bases from J, leaving 14 bases between. Germline values: CDR1 MNHEY, CDR2 SMNVEV (reference sequence). The CDR3 nucleotides are TGTGCCAGCAGTTTAATGGCCGGTGATGGCAATGAGCAGTTCTTC. Its translation is CASSLMAGDGNEQFF.

This clonotype was counted only a few times. The chain recombines TRBV28 with TRBJ2-6, with D unresolved. CDR1 is MDHEN, CDR2 SYDVKM, per germline. V was pared by 1 base and J by 2 bases, with 3 bases between. The CDR3 is made up of 14 amino acids. In nucleotides, the CDR3 is TGTGCCAGCAGTTTATCCGCTGGGGCCAACGTCCTGACTTTC. This translates into CASSLSAGANVLTF.

This clonotype turned up a few times. V gene TRBV20-1 combines with J gene TRBJ2-3, with no clear D. Germline V gives CDR1 DFQATT, CDR2 SNEGSKA (reference sequence). CDR3 length: 15 amino acids. Between the trimmed V and J ends, which lost 1 base and 2 bases, there was a span of 13 bases. This CDR3 is CSARVPWASTDTQYF. The CDR3 DNA sequence: TGCAGTGCTAGAGTACCGTGGGCCTCCACAGATACGCAGTATTTT.